The 26 T cell receptor beta chains below come from one sample, sequenced in a study of blood T cell repertoires in COVID-19. Here immunoSEQ multiplex PCR was the method, and the copy in TCRdb shows in-frame clones only, minus some. The sample shows several thousand clones, 93% of them seen only once. Sequenced input: peripheral blood. These receptors came from a human donor in a cohort sampled during active COVID-19.

The chain combines TRBV2 with TRBJ1-2, with D hard to call. Deletions cut 3 bases from V and 8 bases from J, with 16 bases between. Germline lookup yields CDR1 SNHLY and CDR2 FYNNEI. The CDR3 contains 14 residues. In nucleotides, the CDR3 is TGTGCCAGCAGTGATGGTGGGAGTGGGCTAGGCTACACCTTC. Its protein is CASSDGGSGLGYTF. Complete variable domain (other parts from reference TRBV2 and TRBJ1-2): EPEVTQTPSHQVTQMGQEVILRCVPISNHLYFYWYRQILGQKVEFLVSFYNNEISEKSEIFDDQFSVERPDGSNFTLKIRSTKLEDSAMYFCASSDGGSGLGYTFGSGTRLTVV.

This chain links TRBV6-5 with TRBJ2-7; possible D gene TRBD2, 5 bases. Between the trimmed V and J ends, which lost 6 bases and 6 bases, there was a span of 18 bases. The CDR3 spans 14 residues. Germline CDR1 MNHEY, CDR2 SVGAGI. CDR3 nucleotide sequence: TGTGCCAGCAGGCCCCTTCAAGAGGGCCCCGAGCAGTACTTC. Encoded protein: CASRPLQEGPEQYF.

The rearrangement uses TRBV7-6 and TRBJ2-7; TRBD1 matches at 10 bases. Germline trimming cut 4 bases from V and 6 bases from J; bases unmatched to any gene: 9. Germline CDR1 SGHVS, CDR2 FNYEAQ. The CDR3 has 15 amino acids. CDR3 region: CASSSQTGGVGEQYF. CDR3 in DNA: TGTGCCAGCAGCTCACAGACAGGGGGCGTGGGCGAGCAGTACTTC.

The chain combines TRBV18 with TRBJ1-4, with a tentative D call TRBD1 (6 bases). The germline V gene has CDR1 KGHSH and CDR2 LQKENI. The V gene lost 3 bases and the J gene lost 1 base, with 12 bases spanning the gap. There are 16 residues in the CDR3. CDR3 nucleotide sequence: TGTGCCAGCTCACCCTATAGGACAGAAACTAATGAAAAACTGTTTTTT. Its translation: CASSPYRTETNEKLFF.

V is TRBV18 and J is TRBJ1-1; TRBD1 might be the D (6 bases). The germline gives CDR1 KGHSH, CDR2 LQKENI. This CDR3 has 12 amino acids. Deletions cut 4 bases from V and 5 bases from J, with 8 bases between. The CDR3 coding sequence is TGTGCCAGCTCACAGGGGGGGACTGAAGCTTTCTTT. It yields the protein CASSQGGTEAFF.

The chain uses TRBV6-1 and TRBJ1-2; D is unclear. Germline assignment: CDR1 MNHNS and CDR2 SASEGT. Trimming removed 3 bases from V and 2 bases from J, with 7 bases in between. This CDR3 is built from 13 residues. The CDR3 nucleotides read TGTGCCAGCAGTGAGTACCAGAACTATGGCTACACCTTC. Protein sequence: CASSEYQNYGYTF.

This chain connects TRBV2 to TRBJ1-2; D may be TRBD1 (6 bases). The CDR3 extends over 13 amino acids. V lost 6 bases and J 4 bases, leaving 12 bases between the germline ends. From germline, CDR1 is SNHLY and CDR2 FYNNEI. CDR3 in amino acids: CASRGQGSYGYTF. The DNA for the CDR3 is TGTGCCAGCAGGGGCCAGGGGAGCTATGGCTACACCTTC.

This chain links TRBV7-9 with TRBJ1-2, with TRBD1 matching over 7 bases. Germline V lookup: CDR1 SEHNR, CDR2 FQNEAQ (reference sequence). V dropped 6 bases and J dropped 5; count of bases not matched to a gene: 12. This CDR3 spans 15 amino acids. The CDR3 DNA sequence: TGTGCCAGCAGTTTTGAAAACAGGGGAAAGTATGGCTACACCTTC. It translates to CASSFENRGKYGYTF.

The chain links TRBV2 to TRBJ2-5; D is perhaps TRBD1 (5 bases). Germline CDR1 is SNHLY and CDR2 is FYNNEI. CDR3 length: 14 amino acids. Trimming pared 3 bases from V and 6 bases from J, leaving 14 bases between. The CDR3 bases are TGTGCCAGCAGTGAGGGGCCTTACCGGCAGACCCAGTACTTC. Its protein is CASSEGPYRQTQYF.

The J gene is TRBJ2-7, the V gene TRBV5-1; 9 bases map to TRBD1. The CDR3 runs 14 residues. Germline V gene sequence: CDR1 SGHRS, CDR2 YFSETQ. V was pared by 4 bases and J by 5 bases, with 7 bases of the junction left unmatched. CDR3 sequence: CASSRERDRDEQYF. The CDR3 DNA is TGCGCCAGCAGCAGGGAACGGGACAGGGACGAGCAGTACTTC.

The rearrangement uses TRBV10-3 and TRBJ1-3; 9 bases fit TRBD1. The germline CDR1 and CDR2 sequences are ENHRY and SYGVKD. Trimming took 0 bases from V and 1 from J; bases not matched to a gene: 4. CDR3 length: 17 residues. The CDR3 bases are TGTGCCATCAGTGAGTCTGGGACAGGGATATCTGGAAACACCATATATTTT. Protein: CAISESGTGISGNTIYF.

The chain has TRBV19 and TRBJ2-2; 7 nucleotides align to TRBD2. V was pared by 9 bases and J by 3 bases, with 7 bases of the junction left unmatched. From germline, CDR1 is LNHDA and CDR2 SQIVND (reference sequence). The CDR3 spans 14 residues. The CDR3 region is CASGTGGYTGELFF. CDR3 coding DNA: TGTGCCAGCGGAACGGGAGGTTACACCGGGGAGCTGTTTTTT. The full variable domain, in which reference TRBV19 and TRBJ2-2 provide the parts outside the CDR3, is DGGITQSPKYLFRKEGQNVTLSCEQNLNHDAMYWYRQDPGQGLRLIYYSQIVNDFQKGDIAEGYSVSREKKESFPLTVTSAQKNPTAFYLCASGTGGYTGELFFGEGSRLTVL.

The chain carries TRBV30 and TRBJ2-1; 10 bases line up with TRBD2. J gave up 6 bases and V 1 base, and 3 bases lay outside the gene matches. The CDR3 is 14 residues long. Per the germline V gene, CDR1 is GTSNPN and CDR2 is SVGIG (reference sequence). The CDR3 spells CAWSGLAGGNEQFF. The DNA for the CDR3 is TGTGCCTGGAGTGGTTTAGCGGGGGGCAATGAGCAGTTCTTC.

The V call is TRBV2, the J call TRBJ1-5; 8 positions match TRBD1. Trimming cost V 7 bases and J 4 bases; bases outside gene matches: 3. The CDR3 length is 13 residues. Germline loops: CDR1 SNHLY, CDR2 FYNNEI. The CDR3 spells CASTGQENQPQHF. CDR3 DNA sequence: TGTGCCAGCACGGGACAGGAAAATCAGCCCCAGCATTTT.

The chain has TRBV11-3 and TRBJ2-1, with 12 bases aligning to TRBD2. The germline V gene encodes CDR1 SGHNT and CDR2 YENEEA. The J segment lost 7 bases and the V segment lost 4 bases, leaving 8 bases of the junction unmatched. CDR3 size: 16 residues. CDR3 sequence: CASSSRTSGRMNEQFF. The DNA for the CDR3 is TGTGCCAGCAGCTCCAGAACTAGCGGGAGGATGAATGAGCAGTTCTTC.

V is TRBV6-2 or TRBV6-3 and J is TRBJ2-5; the D gene is possibly TRBD1 (6 bases). CDR3 size: 11 residues. Trimming stripped 4 bases from V and 12 bases from J, with 12 bases between. Germline V gives CDR1 MNHEY, CDR2 SVGEGT. The CDR3 here is CASSSGTPKYF. The CDR3 nucleotides read TGTGCCAGCAGTTCCGGGACACCTAAGTACTTC.

The V gene is TRBV5-6, the J gene TRBJ1-5; D possibly corresponds to TRBD1 (5 bases). The CDR3 totals 15 residues. Trimming shortened V by 3 bases and J by 5 bases, and 15 bases separated the two germline ends. CDR1 and CDR2 (germline): SGHDT, YYEEEE. The CDR3 loop reads CASSYRGFRDQPQHF. CDR3 nucleotide sequence: TGTGCCAGCAGCTATAGGGGTTTTCGGGATCAGCCCCAGCATTTT.

V and J are TRBV27 and TRBJ1-6; no clear D gene. Germline V lookup: CDR1 MNHEY, CDR2 SMNVEV (reference sequence). The germline V and J ends were trimmed by 5 bases and 7 bases, with 15 bases remaining between them. This CDR3 region has 15 residues. DNA of the CDR3: TGTGCCAGCAGTCCTGGTGGAGGGCAGAATTCACCCCTCCACTTT. It specifies CASSPGGGQNSPLHF.

The CDR3 nucleotides read TGTGCCAGCAGTTACAGACTAGCGGAGAGCTCCTACGAGCAGTACTTC. This encodes CASSYRLAESSYEQYF. The rearrangement links TRBV7-9 to TRBJ2-7; 9 positions agree with TRBD2. This CDR3 has 16 amino acids. The germline gives CDR1 SEHNR, CDR2 FQNEAQ (reference sequence). The J segment lost 0 bases and the V segment lost 6 bases, leaving 9 bases of the junction unmatched.

The chain is built from TRBV4-1 and TRBJ2-5, with a possible D match to TRBD2 (5 bases). CDR3 length: 15 amino acids. Trimming pared 1 base from V and 5 bases from J, leaving 14 bases between. Germline CDR1 and CDR2: MGHRA and YSYEKL. The CDR3 DNA reads as TGCGCCAGCAGCCAAGGGCTAGCCGAGATGGAGACCCAGTACTTC. Protein product: CASSQGLAEMETQYF.

The gene calls are TRBV6-5 and TRBJ1-2; the D is unclear. CDR1 and CDR2 from the germline V gene are MNHEY and SVGAGI. The CDR3 runs to 13 residues. V was trimmed by 7 bases and J by 3 bases, leaving 12 bases between them. This chain's CDR3 is CASNTGFDYGYTF. The CDR3 DNA is TGTGCCAGCAATACGGGGTTCGACTATGGCTACACCTTC.

The chain couples TRBV4-2 to TRBJ2-7; D is ambiguous. This CDR3 comprises 14 residues. V was clipped by 1 base and J by 7 bases, with 14 bases between them. Germline CDR1 is LGHNA and CDR2 is YNFKEQ. The CDR3: CASSQGRRPGEQYF. The CDR3 coding sequence is TGTGCCAGCAGCCAAGGCCGGAGACCTGGAGAGCAGTACTTC.

This chain joins TRBV29-1 and TRBJ2-7, with D unresolved. The V gene's germline CDR1 is SQVTM and CDR2 ANQGSEA. Deletions cut 5 bases from V and 3 bases from J, with 20 bases between. The CDR3 extends over 15 amino acids. The CDR3 sequence is CSVLGASENGYEQYF. CDR3 coding DNA: TGCAGCGTTTTGGGCGCCAGTGAGAACGGCTACGAGCAGTACTTC.

The rearrangement links TRBV19 to TRBJ1-1; possibly TRBD1 for D (6 bases). This CDR3 has 15 amino acids. In germline, CDR1 is LNHDA, CDR2 SQIVND (reference sequence). The V gene lost 1 base and the J gene lost 3 bases, with 12 bases spanning the gap. The DNA for the CDR3 is TGTGCCAGTAGTATAGTAAACAACAGGGACACTGAAGCTTTCTTT. The encoded protein is CASSIVNNRDTEAFF.

This chain uses TRBV6-2 or TRBV6-3 with TRBJ1-5; 9 bases match TRBD1. Per the germline V gene, CDR1 is MNHEY and CDR2 is SVGEGT. V shed 0 bases, J shed 7 bases, and the junction held 7 bases outside the gene matches. The CDR3 runs 16 residues. The CDR3 region has the DNA TGTGCCAGCAGTTACTCAATGGGACAGGGTAAGCAGCCCCAGCATTTT. Protein sequence: CASSYSMGQGKQPQHF.

V is TRBV18 and J is TRBJ2-6; D is undetermined. V gave up 1 base and J gave up 0 bases, with 7 bases separating them. CDR3 length: 16 residues. CDR1 and CDR2 (germline): KGHSH, LQKENI. The CDR3 DNA sequence: TGTGCCAGCTCACCACGTGAGTCCTCTGGGGCCAACGTCCTGACTTTC. Residues: CASSPRESSGANVLTF.